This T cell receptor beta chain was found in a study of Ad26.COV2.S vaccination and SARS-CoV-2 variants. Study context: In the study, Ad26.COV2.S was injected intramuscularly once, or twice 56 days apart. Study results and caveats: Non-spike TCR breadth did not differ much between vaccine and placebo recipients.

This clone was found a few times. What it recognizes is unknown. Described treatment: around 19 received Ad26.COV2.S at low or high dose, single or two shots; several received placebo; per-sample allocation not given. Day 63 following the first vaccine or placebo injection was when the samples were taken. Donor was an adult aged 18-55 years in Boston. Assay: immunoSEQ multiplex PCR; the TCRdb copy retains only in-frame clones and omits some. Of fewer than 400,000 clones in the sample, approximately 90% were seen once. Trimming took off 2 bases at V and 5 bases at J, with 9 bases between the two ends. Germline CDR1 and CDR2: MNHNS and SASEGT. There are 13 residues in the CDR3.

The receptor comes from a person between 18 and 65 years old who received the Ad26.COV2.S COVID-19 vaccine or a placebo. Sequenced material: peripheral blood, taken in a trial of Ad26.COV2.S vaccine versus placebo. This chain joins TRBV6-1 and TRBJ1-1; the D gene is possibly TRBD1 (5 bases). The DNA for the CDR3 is TGTGCCAGCAGTGAAAGTAGGGGAACTGAAGCTTTCTTT. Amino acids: CASSESRGTEAFF.